These T cell receptor beta chains were read from a single sample in a study of blood T cell repertoires in COVID-19. The data were produced by immunoSEQ multiplex PCR, yet TCRdb's version contains in-frame clones alone and is incomplete. The sample lists 200,000 to 250,000 clones, about 79% seen once, with around 1.5% in the top ten. Sequencing was carried out using peripheral blood. Source of these receptors: a woman aged 40 to 50 who had recovered from COVID-19. The CDR3 runs from the conserved cysteine through the conserved F or W. The D gene is left open where the match is weak. Size values are once, few and many counts, or a class for expanded clones, and some rows have none.

j_gene,v_gene,abundance,d_gene,CDR3nt,CDR3aa
TRBJ1-1,TRBV19,.,.,TGTGCCAGTAGACGTCGGGGGGACGACATGAACACTGAAGCTTTCTTT,CASRRRGDDMNTEAFF
TRBJ2-2,TRBV10-3,few,TRBD1,TGTGCCATCAGTGAGTCGGGACAGGGAGACACCGGGGAGCTGTTTTTT,CAISESGQGDTGELFF
TRBJ2-2,TRBV6-4,.,.,TGTGCCAGCAGCGAACAGGGGACTGCCGGGGAGCTGTTTTTT,CASSEQGTAGELFF
TRBJ2-7,TRBV11-3,once,TRBD2,TGTGCCAGCAGCTTAGTTGCGGGGGGAAGCTACGAGCAGTACTTC,CASSLVAGGSYEQYF
TRBJ2-7,TRBV5-1,.,TRBD1,TGCGCCAGCAGCCCCGGGACAGGGGGCTATGAGCAGTACTTC,CASSPGTGGYEQYF
TRBJ2-1,TRBV12-5,.,TRBD2,TGTGCTAGTGGTTTGGTACTGGGGACTAGCCGGGTCTATGAGCAGTTCTTC,CASGLVLGTSRVYEQFF
TRBJ2-1,TRBV28,.,.,TGTGCCAGCAGTCTGGTTCCCACCGTTCGGAATGAGCAGTTCTTC,CASSLVPTVRNEQFF
TRBJ2-3,TRBV10-1,.,.,TGCGCCAGCAGTGGACTCATAGACACAGATACGCAGTATTTT,CASSGLIDTDTQYF
TRBJ1-5,TRBV6-6,.,.,TGTGCCAGCAGTTACGGGATTGGACAGTCGGGCCAGCCCCAGCATTTT,CASSYGIGQSGQPQHF
TRBJ2-3,TRBV11-2,.,TRBD2,TGTGCCAGCAATGTTAGGGGAGCGGGGGGCATTACAGATACGCAGTATTTT,CASNVRGAGGITDTQYF
TRBJ2-2,TRBV7-9,.,TRBD1,TGTGCCAGCAGCTTCGACAGGGACACCGGGGAGCTGTTTTTT,CASSFDRDTGELFF
TRBJ1-2,TRBV5-6,.,.,TGTGCCAGCAGTATTCCCGGGGGCGGGGGATATGGCTACACCTTC,CASSIPGGGGYGYTF
TRBJ2-2,TRBV7-9,.,TRBD2,TGTGCCAGCAGCTTAGGCGGGGGGGCCGCCGGGGAGCTGTTTTTT,CASSLGGGAAGELFF
TRBJ2-7,TRBV5-1,.,TRBD1,TGCGCCAGCAGCTCCGGGACAGAGTCCTACGAGCAGTACTTC,CASSSGTESYEQYF
TRBJ1-6,TRBV27,once,TRBD1,TGTGCCAGCAGTGCTCGGACAGGTTATAATTCACCCCTCCACTTT,CASSARTGYNSPLHF
TRBJ2-5,TRBV15,.,TRBD1,TGTGCCACCAGCACGGACAGGACACAAGAGACCCAGTACTTC,CATSTDRTQETQYF
TRBJ2-2,TRBV6-6,once,TRBD2,TGTGCCAGCAGAACGGGGGGCACCGGGGAGCTGTTTTTT,CASRTGGTGELFF
TRBJ1-2,TRBV19,once,TRBD1,TGTGCCTCAATAGGACAGGGCTCGAGTGGCTACACCTTC,CASIGQGSSGYTF
TRBJ1-2,TRBV19,.,.,TGTGCCAGTAGTATAGGCTTCTTCGCGACAGGTGATGGCTACACCTTC,CASSIGFFATGDGYTF
TRBJ2-6,TRBV7-2,.,.,TGTGCCAGCAGCCCGGGGATTCGATCGGGCTCTGGGGCCAACGTCCTGACTTTC,CASSPGIRSGSGANVLTF
TRBJ1-1,TRBV27,.,TRBD1,TGTGCCAGCAGTAAATCCAGGGGGTTGACGAACACTGAAGCTTTCTTT,CASSKSRGLTNTEAFF
TRBJ1-2,TRBV6-5,.,.,TGTGCCAGCAGTAGCCCCGCTACAGGAAGCTATGGCTACACCTTC,CASSSPATGSYGYTF
TRBJ2-5,TRBV12-3/TRBV12-4,.,.,TGTGCCAGCAGTTTAGCGTCGGTAGAGACCCAGTACTTC,CASSLASVETQYF
TRBJ1-5,TRBV19,.,.,TGTGCCAGTAGTATGCGGGGGGGCAATCAGCCCCAGCATTTT,CASSMRGGNQPQHF
TRBJ2-7,TRBV6-5,.,TRBD1,TGTGCCAGCAGTAGGACAGGGGGCGACGAGCAGTACTTC,CASSRTGGDEQYF
TRBJ1-1,TRBV13,.,.,TGTGCCAGCAGCCTACAGGGCCTAATGAACACTGAAGCTTTCTTT,CASSLQGLMNTEAFF
TRBJ2-3,TRBV19,.,.,TGTGCCAGTAGTATGGCCGCCCGAGATACGCAGTATTTT,CASSMAARDTQYF
TRBJ1-5,TRBV5-1,.,TRBD1,TGCGCCTTTCCCAGGGACAGGACCAATCAGCCCCAGCATTTT,CAFPRDRTNQPQHF
TRBJ2-5,TRBV20-1,.,.,TGCAGTGCTAGTCTCCGGGGATGGGGTGGAGAGACCCAGTACTTC,CSASLRGWGGETQYF
TRBJ1-6,TRBV4-3,.,.,TGCGCCAGCAGCCAAGATAAGGGGGGGAATTCACCCCTCCACTTT,CASSQDKGGNSPLHF
TRBJ2-2,TRBV7-2,.,TRBD1,TGTGCCAGCAGCTTCCGGGACAGGGCAACCGGGGAGCTGTTTTTT,CASSFRDRATGELFF
TRBJ1-2,TRBV18,.,TRBD1,TGTGCCAGCTCACCATGGACAGGAGTTAACTATGGCTACACCTTC,CASSPWTGVNYGYTF
TRBJ2-7,TRBV4-3,.,.,TGCGCCAGCAGCCAAGAACTCGCAGGCAGGGGAAGGTACGAGCAGTACTTC,CASSQELAGRGRYEQYF
TRBJ1-1,TRBV19,.,TRBD1,TGTGCCAGTAGTAGGGGACAGATAATGAACACTGAAGCTTTCTTT,CASSRGQIMNTEAFF
TRBJ2-7,TRBV4-3,.,TRBD2,TGCGCCAGCAGCCCGGGGGGGGGCCTAAGCCCCTACGAGCAGTACTTC,CASSPGGGLSPYEQYF